What follows are 5 T cell receptor beta chains derived from one specimen sequenced in a study of beta chain features in type 1 diabetes. Investigators reverse transcribed all isolated RNA, so they sequenced expressed TCRB transcripts. Here immunoSEQ multiplex PCR was the method, and the copy in TCRdb shows in-frame clones only, minus some. The table shows about 150,000 clones, with 9% to 10% occurring only once. Specimen: central memory CD4+ T cells from blood. Every receptor here comes from a woman in her late teens or twenties in good health.

V gene TRBV19 combines with J gene TRBJ2-1, with 13 bases identical to TRBD2. Trimming took 3 bases from V and 4 from J; bases not matched to a gene: 3. Germline CDR1 is LNHDA and CDR2 is SQIVND (reference sequence). The CDR3 sequence is 16 residues long. For the CDR3, the DNA is TGTGCCAGTAGTATCGGACTAGCGGGAGCTTACAATGAGCAGTTCTTC. Translated: CASSIGLAGAYNEQFF.

The chain is built from TRBV11-2 and TRBJ2-1; D remains unclear. Germline values: CDR1 SGHAT, CDR2 FQNNGV. The CDR3 is 17 amino acids. Deletions cut 5 bases from V and 1 base from J, with 18 bases between. Here the CDR3 reads CASSPQSPDWSYNEQFF. CDR3 nucleotide sequence: TGTGCCAGCAGCCCCCAATCCCCCGACTGGTCCTACAATGAGCAGTTCTTC.

The chain is built from TRBV7-9 and TRBJ2-1; D is perhaps TRBD1 (5 bases). The germline V gene encodes CDR1 SEHNR and CDR2 FQNEAQ (reference sequence). The CDR3 has 13 amino acids. Trimming left V 1 base short and J 7 bases short, with 8 bases between. The CDR3 here is CASSLGQGNEQFF. The CDR3 DNA is TGTGCCAGCAGCTTAGGCCAGGGTAATGAGCAGTTCTTC.

This clone turned up a few times. The CDR3 loop is CASSLYVGQNYEQYF. The CDR3 nucleotides are TGTGCCAGCAGCTTATACGTCGGACAGAACTACGAGCAGTACTTC. The chain has TRBV7-3 and TRBJ2-7, with a possible D match to TRBD1 (6 bases). The V gene's germline CDR1 is SGHTA and CDR2 FQGTGA. V lost 2 bases to trimming and J lost 3 bases, with 14 bases between them. The CDR3 is 15 residues long.

About this clone itself: This sample also contains other DNA sequences that code for the same CDR3. V is TRBV6-1 and J is TRBJ1-2; 7 bases align to TRBD1. The trim removed 6 bases at V and 3 bases at J, leaving 4 bases unmatched. The germline V gene encodes CDR1 MNHNS and CDR2 SASEGT. There are 13 residues in the CDR3. In DNA form, the CDR3 reads TGTGCCAGCAGGGCCGGGACAGACTATGGCTACACCTTC. Amino acids: CASRAGTDYGYTF.